The next 18 T cell receptor beta chains were all read from a single sample in a study of beta chain features in type 1 diabetes. The investigators reverse transcribed all of the isolated RNA, so they sequenced expressed TCRB transcripts. Sequencing used immunoSEQ multiplex PCR; TCRdb keeps in-frame clones, though not all of them. Among approximately 600,000 clones listed, approximately 13% were seen once. These receptors have no known antigen. Study observations and caveats: Shorter TCRB CDR3s, moderately but significantly so, marked every one of the four CD4+ subsets in Type 1 diabetes patients.

Sequencing used naive CD4+ T cells from blood. The receptor source for this set is a young man with type 1 diabetes.

This chain uses TRBV2 with TRBJ2-4; TRBD2 might be the D (6 bases). This CDR3 is built from 14 residues. The V gene lost 3 bases and the J gene lost 6 bases, with 12 bases spanning the gap. Per germline, CDR1 SNHLY and CDR2 FYNNEI. In nucleotides, the CDR3 is TGTGCCAGCAGTGATGAGGGAGGCGGAAACATTCAGTACTTC. It translates to CASSDEGGGNIQYF. The full variable domain, completed using reference TRBV2 and TRBJ2-4, is EPEVTQTPSHQVTQMGQEVILRCVPISNHLYFYWYRQILGQKVEFLVSFYNNEISEKSEIFDDQFSVERPDGSNFTLKIRSTKLEDSAMYFCASSDEGGGNIQYFGAGTRLSVL.

The chain combines TRBV7-8 with TRBJ1-2, with D hard to call. CDR1 is SGHVS and CDR2 is FQNEAQ in the germline V gene. V shed 4 bases and J shed 7 bases, with 7 bases lying between them. This CDR3 has 11 residues. CDR3 residues: CASSSGPGYTF. In DNA, the CDR3 is TGTGCCAGCAGCTCCGGACCTGGCTACACCTTC. Variable domain in full (rest from reference TRBV7-8 and TRBJ1-2): GAGVSQSPRYKVAKRGQDVALRCDPISGHVSLFWYQQALGQGPEFLTYFQNEAQLDKSGLPSDRFFAERPEGSVSTLKIQRTQQEDSAVYLCASSSGPGYTFGSGTRLTVV.

The genes are TRBV10-3 and TRBJ1-6; D remains ambiguous. Germline CDR1 ENHRY, CDR2 SYGVKD. The CDR3 contains 15 residues. The V gene lost 2 bases and the J gene lost 11 bases, with 16 bases spanning the gap. CDR3 coding DNA: TGTGCCATCAGTGAGGGATCCGACCCCATGCCACCCCTCCACTTT. It yields the protein CAISEGSDPMPPLHF.

This clone was picked up a small number of times. The CDR3 here is CASTRTGGPTNEKLFF. CDR3 nucleotides: TGTGCCAGCACCAGGACAGGGGGACCAACTAATGAAAAACTGTTTTTT. The V call is TRBV2, the J call TRBJ1-4; 10 nucleotides line up with TRBD1. Germline CDR1 and CDR2: SNHLY and FYNNEI. The CDR3 runs 16 residues. V lost 7 bases, J lost 0 bases, and 5 bases stayed unmatched.

This chain connects TRBV7-2 to TRBJ2-3, with TRBD2 as a possible D gene (7 bases). The V end was cut by 1 base, the J end by 3 bases, with 11 bases between. Germline CDR1 is SGHTA and CDR2 is FQGNSA. There are 15 residues in the CDR3. The CDR3 reads CASSLVQGGTDTQYF. The CDR3 bases are TGTGCCAGCAGCTTAGTACAGGGAGGGACAGATACGCAGTATTTT.

This clone came up a few times. The chain is built from TRBV19 and TRBJ1-2; D perhaps matches TRBD1 (6 bases). Per the germline V gene, CDR1 is LNHDA and CDR2 is SQIVND (reference sequence). This CDR3 is 13 amino acids long. Trimming left V 7 bases short and J 3 bases short, with 12 bases between. DNA of the CDR3: TGTGCCAGTACCACAGGGTCGGACTATGGCTACACCTTC. It yields the protein CASTTGSDYGYTF.

This clone occurred a few times. J is TRBJ1-6 and V is TRBV6-1; the D is unclear. There are 13 residues in the CDR3. V lost 1 base and J 11 bases, leaving 9 bases between the germline ends. Germline V CDR1 and CDR2: MNHNS, SASEGT. CDR3 DNA sequence: TGTGCCAGCAGTGAAGACGGAGTGCCACCCCTCCACTTT. This gives the protein CASSEDGVPPLHF.

In its sample, this clone was seen a few times. The chain uses TRBV10-3 and TRBJ2-2; D is ambiguous. Trimming left V 3 bases short and J 2 bases short, with 10 bases between. CDR1 and CDR2 (germline): ENHRY, SYGVKD. The CDR3 contains 15 residues. The CDR3 DNA sequence: TGTGCCATCAGTGAATTAGTCGGTAACACCGGGGAGCTGTTTTTT. Translated: CAISELVGNTGELFF.

There are a few counts of this clone. This sequence joins TRBV7-9 and TRBJ2-3; 11 nucleotides match TRBD2. This CDR3 comprises 16 residues. From germline, CDR1 is SEHNR and CDR2 FQNEAQ (reference sequence). V lost 5 bases, J lost 5 bases, and 9 bases stayed unmatched. As DNA, the CDR3 is TGTGCCAGCAGCCCGGGGGGGACTAGCGGTGGAGATACGCAGTATTTT. Translating gives CASSPGGTSGGDTQYF.

This clone was counted a few times. J is TRBJ1-4 and V is TRBV14; the D gene is possibly TRBD1 (6 bases). The V gene lost 0 bases and the J gene lost 12 bases, with 20 bases spanning the gap. CDR3 size: 16 residues. Germline-derived CDR1 and CDR2 are SGHDN and FVKESK. The CDR3 sequence: CASSQDGMPRGAQLFF. CDR3 sequence (DNA): TGTGCCAGCAGCCAAGATGGCATGCCCAGGGGTGCGCAACTGTTTTTT. The entire variable domain, with the rest obtained from reference TRBV14 and TRBJ1-4, is as follows: EAGVTQFPSHSVIEKGQTVTLRCDPISGHDNLYWYRRVMGKEIKFLLHFVKESKQDESGMPNNRFLAERTGGTYSTLKVQPAELEDSGVYFCASSQDGMPRGAQLFFGSGTQLSVL.

This rearrangement joins TRBV11-3 to TRBJ1-1; the match to TRBD1 covers 7 bases. V lost 4 bases and J lost 1; bases outside the gene matches: 3. The CDR3 has 14 residues. CDR1 and CDR2 (germline): SGHNT, YENEEA. CDR3 sequence (DNA): TGTGCCAGCAGCTATCGGGACAGGAACACTGAAGCTTTCTTT. This gives the protein CASSYRDRNTEAFF. Combining the CDR3 with reference TRBV11-3 and TRBJ1-1 gives the whole variable domain EAGVVQSPRYKIIEKKQPVAFWCNPISGHNTLYWYLQNLGQGPELLIRYENEEAVDDSQLPKDRFSAERLKGVDSTLKIQPAELGDSAVYLCASSYRDRNTEAFFGQGTRLTVV.

This clone was seen a handful of times. J is TRBJ2-2 and V is TRBV4-3, with 7 bases lining up with TRBD1. The length of the CDR3 is 15 residues. Per the germline V gene, CDR1 is LGHNA and CDR2 is YSLEER. V shed 2 bases and J 5 bases; nucleotides not matched to a gene: 5. The CDR3 protein is CASSQTTGVTGELFF. The CDR3 DNA reads as TGCGCCAGCAGCCAAACTACAGGGGTGACCGGGGAGCTGTTTTTT.

This clone was observed a few times. This chain connects TRBV4-2 to TRBJ2-3; 7 bases map to TRBD2. J lost 1 base, V lost 1 base, and 11 bases had no gene match. Per the germline V gene, CDR1 is LGHNA and CDR2 is YNFKEQ. The CDR3 is made up of 18 amino acids. CDR3 loop: CASSQVAPRAGGTDTQYF. The CDR3 nucleotides read TGTGCCAGCAGCCAAGTAGCCCCCAGGGCGGGGGGCACAGATACGCAGTATTTT.

This clone was detected a few times. This chain links TRBV5-1 with TRBJ2-7, with D perhaps matching TRBD1 (5 bases). This CDR3 has 13 amino acids. Looked up from germline, CDR1 is SGHRS and CDR2 is YFSETQ. Trimming stripped 2 bases from V and 3 bases from J, with 9 bases between. CDR3 DNA sequence: TGCGCCAGCAGCTTAGGGGCCGACTACGAGCAGTACTTC. Residues: CASSLGADYEQYF.

The V call is TRBV29-1, the J call TRBJ1-1, with D perhaps matching TRBD1 (5 bases). This CDR3 has 12 amino acids. Germline CDR1 and CDR2: SQVTM and ANQGSEA. V lost 2 bases to trimming and J lost 7 bases, with 11 bases between them. In DNA form, the CDR3 reads TGCAGCGTTGAAACCGACAGTAATGAAGCTTTCTTT. It translates to CSVETDSNEAFF.

This chain links TRBV10-3 with TRBJ1-1, with a tentative D call TRBD1 (6 bases). Trimming removed 6 bases at V and 1 base at J, with 12 bases between. The CDR3 loop spans 14 amino acids. From germline, CDR1 is ENHRY and CDR2 SYGVKD. CDR3 bases: TGTGCCATCAGATTGAAAGGGGGGAACACTGAAGCTTTCTTT. This encodes CAIRLKGGNTEAFF.

This clone was seen only a few times. The chain couples TRBV6-1 to TRBJ2-7; D may be TRBD1 (5 bases). V was shortened by 3 bases and J by 3 bases, with 15 bases between the two germline ends. This CDR3 spans 15 amino acids. Germline V CDR1 and CDR2: MNHNS, SASEGT. CDR3: CASSDQPQGIYEQYF. The CDR3 DNA reads as TGTGCCAGCAGTGACCAGCCTCAGGGAATCTACGAGCAGTACTTC.

CDR3: CASSQEGQRRDTQYF. Here the CDR3 DNA reads TGCGCCAGCAGCCAAGAAGGACAGAGAAGGGATACGCAGTATTTT. This chain connects TRBV4-3 to TRBJ2-3, with D tentatively TRBD1 (6 bases). Germline loops: CDR1 LGHNA, CDR2 YSLEER. The CDR3 contains 15 residues. Trimming cost V 0 bases and J 6 bases, with 13 bases left between them.